This T cell receptor (beta chain) came from a study of CXCR4 blockade with PD-1 therapy in pancreatic cancer. Study-level results: More frequent amino acid clones had more nucleotide rearrangements, suggesting convergent selection. Tumor clonality averaged roughly 0.15 versus 0.05 in healthy blood, not predicting survival. Antigen-specificity overlap of convergent dominant clones remained unconfirmed.

V gave up 8 bases and J gave up 0 bases; unmatched junction bases: 6. The germline CDR1 and CDR2 sequences are LNHDA and SQIVND (reference sequence). CDR3 length equals 14 residues. The table came from immunoSEQ multiplex PCR; TCRdb's copy has only in-frame clones and leaves some out. This table holds about 2,400 clones, around 44% found once. The archived tumor blocks came from patients without neoadjuvant therapy before resection. About this clone: Its antigen is not identified.

Source material: tumor tissue. The J gene is TRBJ1-1, the V gene TRBV19; 7 bases match TRBD1. The sequence came from a human donor with pancreatic ductal adenocarcinoma. The CDR3 sequence: CASGKGAMNTEAFF. CDR3 bases: TGTGCCAGTGGCAAGGGGGCTATGAACACTGAAGCTTTCTTT.